The clone carrying this T cell receptor (beta chain) is large within its sample. Its antigen is unknown. Using immunoSEQ multiplex PCR, the repertoire was profiled, and TCRdb retains in-frame clones only, with some absent. Of roughly 23,000 clones listed, 93% are singletons. The germline CDR1 and CDR2 sequences are SGHNT and YENEEA. V lost 4 bases to trimming and J lost 5 bases; unmatched junction nucleotides: 9. The CDR3 is 15 amino acids. The record originates from a study of T cell clones after liver transplantation. In the study overall: A pre-transplant mixed lymphocyte reaction with TCRbeta sequencing defined graft-donor-reactive clones followed in post-transplant blood. General study points: Circulating graft-donor-reactive CD4 TCRbeta sequences fell significantly post-transplant in most of the 8 subjects.

The genes are TRBV11-3 and TRBJ1-2, with 8 bases matching TRBD1. The receptor was derived from a human patient who received a liver transplant. Among the T cells, some may be from the graft donor. This specimen consisted of CD8+ T cells from blood, obtained about 27 months after liver transplant. CDR3 nucleotide sequence: TGTGCCAGCAGCTCACAGCAGGGGGCGGGGTATGGCTACACCTTC. Translated: CASSSQQGAGYGYTF.